Listed below are T cell receptor beta chains from one sample, sequenced in a study of blood T cells in healthy people across ages. One entry per CDR3 protein, called by TCRdb with MiXCR from the 5' RACE reads. The sample records more than 550,000 distinct CDR3 sequences, approximately 22% being singletons. The sample taken for sequencing was blood. The receptors originated from a man aged 70-80 years in good health. Both conserved end residues are part of each CDR3. A D gene is named only where the DNA matches it firmly. The listing skips clone size in some rows; elsewhere it reads once, few, many or a size class.

v_gene,abundance,d_gene,j_gene,CDR3nt,CDR3aa
TRBV3-1,many,TRBD2,TRBJ2-7,TGTGCCAGCAGCCAAGGGCTAGCGGCCTACGAGCAGTACTTC,CASSQGLAAYEQYF
TRBV7-2,.,.,TRBJ1-6,TGTGCCAGCAGCTTAGCCCGGGCCCCGAATTCACCCCTCCACTTT,CASSLARAPNSPLHF
TRBV2,.,TRBD1,TRBJ1-3,TGTGCCAGCAGTGAAACAGGGGATGCAAACACCATATATTTT,CASSETGDANTIYF
TRBV10-3,few,.,TRBJ2-1,TGTGCCATCAAGGGGGCGGGAGACCCCTACAATGAGCAGTTCTTC,CAIKGAGDPYNEQFF
TRBV12-3/TRBV12-4,.,TRBD1,TRBJ1-3,TGTGCCAGCAGTCGACAGGGGCTCTCTGGAAACACCATATATTTT,CASSRQGLSGNTIYF
TRBV4-3,large,.,TRBJ2-5,TGCGCCAGCAGCCAAGATCTAGAGGCCTGGGAGACCCAGTACTTC,CASSQDLEAWETQYF
TRBV2,many,.,TRBJ2-1,TGTGCCAGCACGCGGTTTAATGAGCAGTTCTTC,CASTRFNEQFF
TRBV2,many,.,TRBJ2-5,TGTGCCGGGGGGACAGTACGACAAGAGACCCAGTACTTC,CAGGTVRQETQYF
TRBV12-3/TRBV12-4,.,TRBD1,TRBJ1-1,TGTGCCAGTCGGGACAGACTATGGAACACTGAAGCTTTCTTT,CASRDRLWNTEAFF
TRBV12-3/TRBV12-4,.,TRBD1,TRBJ1-4,TGTGCCAGCACCCCGGGACGGGACAGTAATGAAAAACTGTTTTTT,CASTPGRDSNEKLFF
TRBV30,few,.,TRBJ2-2,TGTGCCTGGAGTAGGGAATCGAACACCGGGGAGCTGTTTTTT,CAWSRESNTGELFF
TRBV5-1,few,TRBD1,TRBJ2-1,TGCGCCAGCAGCTCCAGGGACAGTGGGCAGTTCTTC,CASSSRDSGQFF
TRBV12-3/TRBV12-4,few,TRBD1,TRBJ2-5,TGTGCCAGCAGTCCTAGGGGGCGGACAGAGACCCAGTACTTC,CASSPRGRTETQYF
TRBV6-4,.,TRBD2,TRBJ2-1,TGTGCCAGCAGTGATCGGACTAGCGCATACAATGAGCAGTTCTTC,CASSDRTSAYNEQFF
TRBV18,.,.,TRBJ1-2,TGTGCCAGCTCACCAGGGGCGTCCTATGGCTACACCTTC,CASSPGASYGYTF
TRBV20-1,.,.,TRBJ1-1,TGCAGTGCTAGTACGAGGGGAGTCGGAGCTTTCTTT,CSASTRGVGAFF
TRBV3-1,.,TRBD2,TRBJ2-3,TGTGCCAGCAGCCAAGGCATGGCGGGGGGTTTTGAGACGCAGTATTTT,CASSQGMAGGFETQYF
TRBV3-1,.,.,TRBJ2-7,TGTGCCAGCAGCCAAGGGGCCCTCAGGACAAAATACGAGCAGTACTTC,CASSQGALRTKYEQYF
TRBV3-1,medium-sized,TRBD2,TRBJ2-1,TGTGCCAGCAGCCGGGGGACTAACAATGAGCAGTTCTTC,CASSRGTNNEQFF
TRBV24-1,.,.,TRBJ2-1,TGTGCCACCAACCAGAACTCCTACAATGAGCAGTTCTTC,CATNQNSYNEQFF
TRBV6-2/TRBV6-3,.,TRBD2,TRBJ2-4,TGTGCCAGCAGACCAGGGACTAGCGGGAAGTTGGCCAAAAACATTCAGTACTTC,CASRPGTSGKLAKNIQYF
TRBV30,.,.,TRBJ1-3,TGTGCCTGGAGTCCCCTCGGCAGCTTCTCTGGAAACACCATATATTTT,CAWSPLGSFSGNTIYF
TRBV12-3/TRBV12-4,.,.,TRBJ2-1,TGTGCCAGCTTAAAAGATGATGGCAGCAATGAGCAGTTCTTC,CASLKDDGSNEQFF
TRBV12-3/TRBV12-4,few,.,TRBJ1-5,TGTGCCAGCAGTTTTCTTCAGGATCAGCCCCAGCATTTT,CASSFLQDQPQHF
TRBV3-1,many,.,TRBJ2-3,TGTGCCAGCAGCTTAAGGGACGGAATCACAGATACGCAGTATTTT,CASSLRDGITDTQYF
TRBV20-1,.,.,TRBJ1-2,TGCAGTGCTACTGGGACGGTAGACATCTATGGCTACACCTTC,CSATGTVDIYGYTF
TRBV25-1,.,.,TRBJ1-1,TGTGCCAGCAGTGCGGGGGGCTACATGAACACTGAAGCTTTCTTT,CASSAGGYMNTEAFF
TRBV7-2,.,.,TRBJ1-2,TGTGCCAGCAGCTCTGTGGCCACAGGGAGGGATGGCTACACCTTC,CASSSVATGRDGYTF
TRBV7-9,few,.,TRBJ2-2,TGTGCCAGCAGCTTAGCCGACACGGCCACCGGGGAGCTGTTTTTT,CASSLADTATGELFF
TRBV4-2,few,.,TRBJ2-3,TGTGCCAGCAGCCAAGATCCCCCAGGCCAACGCGCAGATACGCAGTATTTT,CASSQDPPGQRADTQYF
TRBV12-3/TRBV12-4,few,.,TRBJ1-1,TGTGCCAGCAGCCCCGAGGGGGGTTTCAGGAACACTGAAGCTTTCTTT,CASSPEGGFRNTEAFF
TRBV11-2,few,.,TRBJ1-6,TGTGCCAGCAGCCCAGACATTGGGGCCCTCCACTTT,CASSPDIGALHF
TRBV5-1,.,.,TRBJ1-4,TGCGCCAGCAGCTTCTGGTCACTCCCAAATGAAAAACTGTTTTTT,CASSFWSLPNEKLFF
TRBV7-9,many,.,TRBJ1-2,TGTGCCAGCAGCCTGACAGATAACTATGGCTACACCTTC,CASSLTDNYGYTF
TRBV24-1,few,TRBD1,TRBJ2-1,TGTGCCACCAGTGATTTAGGGACAGGGACCCATGAGCAGTTCTTC,CATSDLGTGTHEQFF
TRBV12-3/TRBV12-4,.,TRBD1,TRBJ2-3,TGTGCCAGCAGTCCCTACAGGGGGCGCACAGATACGCAGTATTTT,CASSPYRGRTDTQYF
TRBV27,few,TRBD2,TRBJ2-5,TGTGCCAGCAGTTTAGTAGCGGGAGTGGGGGAGACCCAGTACTTC,CASSLVAGVGETQYF
TRBV6-6,.,.,TRBJ1-6,TGTGCCAGCAGTCCCGGTGGCAACTCCCTCCACTTT,CASSPGGNSLHF
TRBV20-1,few,TRBD2,TRBJ2-1,TGCAGTGCTAGACCCGGGACTAGCGGAGTATACAATGAGCAGTTCTTC,CSARPGTSGVYNEQFF
TRBV6-2/TRBV6-3,.,.,TRBJ2-2,TGTGCCAGCAGTTCCCTCATCATCGGGGAGCTGTTTTTT,CASSSLIIGELFF
TRBV12-3/TRBV12-4,.,.,TRBJ2-5,TGTGCCAGCAGTCGCCCCCCCCGAGAGACCCAGTACTTC,CASSRPPRETQYF
TRBV12-3/TRBV12-4,.,.,TRBJ1-2,TGTGCCAGCAGTTTATCACAGGGTTTTGGCTACACCTTC,CASSLSQGFGYTF